This T cell receptor beta chain was sequenced in a study of T cell changes during pregnancy in multiple sclerosis. TCRdb's table, derived via immunoSEQ multiplex PCR, lists solely in-frame clones and lacks some. In the table there are about 39,000 clones, 90% of which are singletons. Germline V gives CDR1 SGHTA, CDR2 FQGTGA. The CDR3 consists of 15 residues. V was pared by 5 bases and J by 6 bases, with 18 bases between. The specimen was CD4+ T cells from peripheral blood mononuclear cells, collected in the first trimester of pregnancy. This chain uses TRBV7-3 with TRBJ2-3; TRBD1 might be the D (6 bases). The receptor was derived from a female donor in good health, enrolled as a control in a pregnancy study. CDR3 sequence reads: CASSPPGHGRDTQYF. As DNA, the CDR3 is TGTGCCAGCAGCCCCCCGGGACACGGACGGGATACGCAGTATTTT.